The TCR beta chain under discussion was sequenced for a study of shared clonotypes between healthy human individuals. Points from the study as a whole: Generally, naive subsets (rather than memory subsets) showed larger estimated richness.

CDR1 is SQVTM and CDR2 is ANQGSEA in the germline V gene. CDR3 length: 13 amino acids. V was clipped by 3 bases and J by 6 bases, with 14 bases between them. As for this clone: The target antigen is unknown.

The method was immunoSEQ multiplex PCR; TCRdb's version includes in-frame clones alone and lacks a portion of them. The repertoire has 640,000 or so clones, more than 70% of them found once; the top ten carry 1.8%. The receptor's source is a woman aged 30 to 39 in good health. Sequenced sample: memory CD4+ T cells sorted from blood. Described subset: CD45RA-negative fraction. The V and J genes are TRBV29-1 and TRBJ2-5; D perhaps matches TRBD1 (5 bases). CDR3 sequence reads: CSVDESRVKTQYF. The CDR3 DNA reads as TGCAGCGTTGACGAAAGCAGGGTAAAGACCCAGTACTTC.